The rows below give T cell receptor beta chains drawn from one sample of a study of a mutant IDH1 vaccine in newly diagnosed glioma. This table comes from immunoSEQ multiplex PCR, and its TCRdb copy is limited to in-frame clones, with some not included. The sample lists roughly 68,000 clones; roughly 74% were seen once. The antigens for these receptors are not known. The sequences come from PBMCs, collected from a glioma patient whose treatment included an IDH1 peptide vaccine. Receptor source: a man aged 50 to 59 with glioma. Both conserved end residues are part of each CDR3. Each record gives: J gene, clone size, D gene, V gene, CDR3 protein, CDR3 DNA. The D gene is left open where the match is weak. Not every row has a clone size; where given, it reads once, few, many or a size class.

J: TRBJ2-7
size: .
D: TRBD2
V: TRBV2
CDR3: CASSEGGGGYEQYF
DNA: TGTGCCAGCAGTGAAGGCGGGGGTGGGTACGAGCAGTACTTC

J: TRBJ2-5
size: .
D: .
V: TRBV7-9
CDR3: CASRNRFQETQYF
DNA: TGTGCCAGCAGGAACAGGTTCCAAGAGACCCAGTACTTC

J: TRBJ1-1
size: .
D: .
V: TRBV5-6
CDR3: CASSFTEGTEAFF
DNA: TGTGCCAGCAGCTTCACAGAAGGCACTGAAGCTTTCTTT

J: TRBJ2-5
size: .
D: .
V: TRBV7-9
CDR3: CASSAPGLQETQYF
DNA: TGTGCCAGCAGCGCCCCGGGACTCCAAGAGACCCAGTACTTC

J: TRBJ2-7
size: .
D: TRBD2
V: TRBV30
CDR3: CAWSPLAGGYEQYF
DNA: TGTGCCTGGAGCCCTCTAGCGGGGGGCTACGAGCAGTACTTC

J: TRBJ1-1
size: .
D: .
V: TRBV4-2
CDR3: CASSLQGQNTEAFF
DNA: TGTGCCAGCAGCCTCCAGGGGCAGAACACTGAAGCTTTCTTT

J: TRBJ2-1
size: .
D: .
V: TRBV2
CDR3: CASSVQGTDEQFF
DNA: TGTGCCAGCAGTGTTCAGGGTACTGATGAGCAGTTCTTC

J: TRBJ2-1
size: once
D: .
V: TRBV10-3
CDR3: CAISAVRDNEQFF
DNA: TGTGCCATCAGTGCCGTCCGGGACAATGAGCAGTTCTTC

J: TRBJ1-1
size: .
D: .
V: TRBV7-9
CDR3: CASNDVGNTEAFF
DNA: TGTGCCAGCAACGACGTGGGGAACACTGAAGCTTTCTTT

J: TRBJ2-7
size: .
D: .
V: TRBV20-1
CDR3: CSSGPVAEQYF
DNA: TGCAGTTCGGGCCCTGTGGCGGAGCAGTACTTC

J: TRBJ1-2
size: .
D: .
V: TRBV15
CDR3: CATSRDRNPTGYTF
DNA: TGTGCCACCAGCAGAGATCGTAACCCGACGGGCTACACCTTC

J: TRBJ2-7
size: .
D: TRBD1
V: TRBV6-1
CDR3: CASSASGGSHEQYF
DNA: TGTGCCAGCAGTGCGTCAGGGGGTTCCCACGAGCAGTACTTC

J: TRBJ1-1
size: .
D: .
V: TRBV28
CDR3: CAIGWTEAFF
DNA: TGTGCCATCGGGTGGACTGAAGCTTTCTTT

J: TRBJ1-1
size: .
D: .
V: TRBV5-6
CDR3: CASSLVGSMNTEAFF
DNA: TGTGCCAGCAGCTTGGTCGGCAGTATGAACACTGAAGCTTTCTTT

J: TRBJ1-6
size: .
D: .
V: TRBV4-2
CDR3: CASSPTWDSNSPLHF
DNA: TGTGCCAGCAGCCCAACTTGGGACTCCAATTCACCCCTCCACTTT

J: TRBJ2-1
size: .
D: TRBD2
V: TRBV9
CDR3: CASSVEGGGYDNEQFF
DNA: TGTGCCAGCAGCGTAGAAGGCGGGGGGTACGACAATGAGCAGTTCTTC

J: TRBJ2-7
size: .
D: .
V: TRBV6-1
CDR3: CASSVKSGYEQYF
DNA: TGTGCCAGCAGTGTGAAAAGTGGTTACGAGCAGTACTTC

J: TRBJ1-2
size: .
D: .
V: TRBV30
CDR3: CAWRTGLYGGYTF
DNA: TGTGCCTGGAGAACAGGGCTCTATGGTGGCTACACCTTC

J: TRBJ1-1
size: .
D: .
V: TRBV6-5
CDR3: CASSSLRGGTEAFF
DNA: TGTGCCAGCAGTTCCCTCAGGGGAGGAACTGAAGCTTTCTTT

J: TRBJ1-5
size: .
D: TRBD1
V: TRBV4-2
CDR3: CASSQATGEGQPQHF
DNA: TGTGCCAGCAGCCAAGCGACAGGGGAAGGGCAGCCCCAGCATTTT

J: TRBJ1-2
size: .
D: .
V: TRBV29-1
CDR3: CSVADPPRGQLDYGYTF
DNA: TGCAGCGTTGCCGACCCCCCCAGAGGACAGCTAGACTATGGCTACACCTTC

J: TRBJ1-6
size: .
D: .
V: TRBV2
CDR3: CASRGLQDNSPLHF
DNA: TGTGCCAGCAGGGGGTTGCAGGATAATTCACCCCTCCACTTT

J: TRBJ2-1
size: .
D: TRBD2
V: TRBV5-4
CDR3: CASSSSLAGHDEQFF
DNA: TGTGCCAGCAGCTCATCACTAGCGGGGCACGATGAGCAGTTCTTC

J: TRBJ1-2
size: .
D: .
V: TRBV5-1
CDR3: CASRSQGSGYGYTF
DNA: TGCGCCAGCAGATCGCAGGGAAGTGGCTATGGCTACACCTTC

J: TRBJ1-2
size: few
D: TRBD1
V: TRBV10-3
CDR3: CAISDVQGSYTF
DNA: TGTGCCATCAGTGACGTACAGGGGAGCTACACCTTC

J: TRBJ2-1
size: .
D: .
V: TRBV4-2
CDR3: CASSQEGTAGVGEQFF
DNA: TGTGCCAGCAGCCAAGAGGGGACAGCGGGGGTTGGGGAGCAGTTCTTC

J: TRBJ1-1
size: .
D: .
V: TRBV7-2
CDR3: CASSSLTSGSEAFF
DNA: TGTGCCAGCAGCTCCCTTACCTCAGGGAGTGAAGCTTTCTTT

J: TRBJ2-7
size: .
D: .
V: TRBV4-1
CDR3: CASSHPAGGEQYF
DNA: TGCGCCAGCAGCCATCCGGCCGGCGGCGAGCAGTACTTC

J: TRBJ2-1
size: .
D: .
V: TRBV20-1
CDR3: CSAPDVNEQFF
DNA: TGCAGTGCTCCGGACGTGAATGAGCAGTTCTTC

J: TRBJ1-1
size: .
D: TRBD1
V: TRBV19
CDR3: CASSIGRWTGGLNTEAFF
DNA: TGTGCCAGTAGTATAGGTCGTTGGACAGGGGGCTTAAACACTGAAGCTTTCTTT

J: TRBJ2-2
size: .
D: TRBD2
V: TRBV7-3
CDR3: CASSLRASGALGTGELFF
DNA: TGTGCCAGCAGCTTAAGGGCTAGCGGAGCCTTGGGCACCGGGGAGCTGTTTTTT

J: TRBJ1-1
size: few
D: TRBD1
V: TRBV6-4
CDR3: CASSRDRNTEAFF
DNA: TGTGCCAGCAGCCGGGACAGGAACACTGAAGCTTTCTTT